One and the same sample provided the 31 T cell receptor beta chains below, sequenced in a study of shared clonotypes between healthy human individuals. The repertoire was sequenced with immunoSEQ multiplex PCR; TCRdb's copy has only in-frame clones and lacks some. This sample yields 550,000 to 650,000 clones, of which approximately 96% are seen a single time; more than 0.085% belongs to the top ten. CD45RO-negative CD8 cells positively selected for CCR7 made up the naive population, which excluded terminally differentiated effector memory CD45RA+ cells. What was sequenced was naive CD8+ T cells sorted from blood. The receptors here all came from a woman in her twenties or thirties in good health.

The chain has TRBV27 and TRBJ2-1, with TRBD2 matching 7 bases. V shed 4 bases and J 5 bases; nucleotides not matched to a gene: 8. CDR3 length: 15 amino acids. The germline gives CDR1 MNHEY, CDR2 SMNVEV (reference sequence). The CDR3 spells CASSYGGSADNEQFF. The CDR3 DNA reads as TGTGCCAGCAGTTATGGCGGGAGTGCCGACAATGAGCAGTTCTTC.

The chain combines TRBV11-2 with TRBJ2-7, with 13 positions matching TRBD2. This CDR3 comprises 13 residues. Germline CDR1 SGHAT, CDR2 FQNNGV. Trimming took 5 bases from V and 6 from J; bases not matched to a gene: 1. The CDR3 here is CASSGLAGAEQYF. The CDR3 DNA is TGTGCCAGCAGCGGACTAGCGGGAGCCGAGCAGTACTTC.

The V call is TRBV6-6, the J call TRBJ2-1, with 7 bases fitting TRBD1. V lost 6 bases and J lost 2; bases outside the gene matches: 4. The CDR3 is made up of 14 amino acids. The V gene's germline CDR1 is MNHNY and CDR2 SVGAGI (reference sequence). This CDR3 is CASSYTGAYNEQFF. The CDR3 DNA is TGTGCCAGCAGCTATACAGGGGCCTACAATGAGCAGTTCTTC.

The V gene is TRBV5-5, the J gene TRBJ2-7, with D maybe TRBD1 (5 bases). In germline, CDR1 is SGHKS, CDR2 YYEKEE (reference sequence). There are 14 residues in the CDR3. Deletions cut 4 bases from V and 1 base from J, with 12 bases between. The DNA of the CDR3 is TGTGCCAGCAGCCTGGACAATTTATCCTACGAGCAGTACTTC. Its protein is CASSLDNLSYEQYF.

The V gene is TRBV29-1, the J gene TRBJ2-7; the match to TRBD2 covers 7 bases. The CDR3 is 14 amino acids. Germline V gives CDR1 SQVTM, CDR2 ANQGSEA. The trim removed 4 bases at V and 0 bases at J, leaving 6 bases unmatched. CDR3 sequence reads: CSVVAGTNSYEQYF. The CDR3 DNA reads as TGCAGCGTTGTCGCCGGGACTAACTCCTACGAGCAGTACTTC.

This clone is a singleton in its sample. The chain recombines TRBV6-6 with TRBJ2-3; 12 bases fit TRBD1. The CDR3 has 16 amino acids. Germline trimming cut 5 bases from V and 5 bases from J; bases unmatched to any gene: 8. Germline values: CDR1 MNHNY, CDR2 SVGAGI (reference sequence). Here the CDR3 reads CASSGPGQGAEDTQYF. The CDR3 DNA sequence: TGTGCCAGCAGTGGACCGGGACAGGGGGCGGAAGATACGCAGTATTTT.

The CDR3 sequence: CASSLDRNYEQYF. The CDR3, as DNA: TGTGCCAGCAGCCTGGACAGAAACTACGAGCAGTACTTC. V is TRBV7-9 and J is TRBJ2-7; possibly TRBD1 for D (6 bases). V lost 5 bases, J lost 3 bases, and 11 bases lay in between. The germline gives CDR1 SEHNR, CDR2 FQNEAQ (reference sequence). The CDR3 spans 13 residues. The variable domain in full, with the rest retrieved from reference TRBV7-9 and TRBJ2-7, is DTGVSQNPRHKITKRGQNVTFRCDPISEHNRLYWYRQTLGQGPEFLTYFQNEAQLEKSRLLSDRFSAERPKGSFSTLEIQRTEQGDSAMYLCASSLDRNYEQYFGPGTRLTVT.

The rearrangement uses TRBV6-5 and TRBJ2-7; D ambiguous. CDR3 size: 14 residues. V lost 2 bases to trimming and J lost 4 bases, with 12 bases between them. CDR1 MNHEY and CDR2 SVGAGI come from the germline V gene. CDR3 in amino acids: CASSYGVRRYEQYF. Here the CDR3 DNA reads TGTGCCAGCAGTTACGGGGTCAGGCGGTACGAGCAGTACTTC.

The DNA for the CDR3 is TGTGCCAGCGGGGGGCAGGCCGCAAGAACCGGCGGCTACGAGCAGTACTTC. Translated, it gives CASGGQAARTGGYEQYF. The chain is built from TRBV11-2 and TRBJ2-7; D is perhaps TRBD1 or TRBD2 (6 bases each). The germline CDR1 and CDR2 sequences are SGHAT and FQNNGV. The V and J ends lost 8 bases and 3 bases respectively, with 26 bases between them. The CDR3 is made up of 17 amino acids. Filled out from reference TRBV11-2 and TRBJ2-7, the complete variable domain reads EAGVAQSPRYKIIEKRQSVAFWCNPISGHATLYWYQQILGQGPKLLIQFQNNGVVDDSQLPKDRFSAERLKGVDSTLKIQPAKLEDSAVYLCASGGQAARTGGYEQYFGPGTRLTVT.

This CDR3 is CSVDVGTSGSTDTQYF. The CDR3, as DNA: TGCAGCGTTGATGTGGGGACTAGCGGGAGCACAGATACGCAGTATTTT. This chain uses TRBV29-1 with TRBJ2-3; 12 positions agree with TRBD2. This CDR3 is 16 amino acids long. Per the germline V gene, CDR1 is SQVTM and CDR2 is ANQGSEA. V trimming: 3 bases; J trimming: 0 bases; junction bases outside the gene matches: 4.

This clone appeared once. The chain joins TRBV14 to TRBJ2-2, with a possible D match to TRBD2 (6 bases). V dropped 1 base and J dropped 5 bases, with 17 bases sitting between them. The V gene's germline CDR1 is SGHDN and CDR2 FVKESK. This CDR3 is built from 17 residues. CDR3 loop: CASSQGTGGTHTGELFF. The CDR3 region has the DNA TGTGCCAGCAGCCAAGGCACCGGCGGGACCCATACCGGGGAGCTGTTTTTT.

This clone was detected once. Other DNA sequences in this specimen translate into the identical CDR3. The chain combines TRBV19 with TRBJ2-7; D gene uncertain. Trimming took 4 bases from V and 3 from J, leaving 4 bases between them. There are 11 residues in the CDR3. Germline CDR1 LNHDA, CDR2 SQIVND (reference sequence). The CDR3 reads CASSTGYEQYF. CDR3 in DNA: TGTGCCAGTAGTACTGGCTACGAGCAGTACTTC.

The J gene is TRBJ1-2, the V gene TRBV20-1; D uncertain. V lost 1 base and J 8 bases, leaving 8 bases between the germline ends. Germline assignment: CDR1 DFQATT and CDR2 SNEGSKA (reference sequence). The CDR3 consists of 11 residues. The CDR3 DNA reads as TGCAGTGCTAGAGGCCCCGGGGGCTACACCTTC. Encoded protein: CSARGPGGYTF.

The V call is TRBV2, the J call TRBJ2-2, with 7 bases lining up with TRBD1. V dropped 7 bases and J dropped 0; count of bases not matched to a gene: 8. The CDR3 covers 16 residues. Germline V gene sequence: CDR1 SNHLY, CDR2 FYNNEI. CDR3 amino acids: CASTDRSYPNTGELFF. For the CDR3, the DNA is TGTGCCAGCACGGACAGGTCTTACCCGAACACCGGGGAGCTGTTTTTT. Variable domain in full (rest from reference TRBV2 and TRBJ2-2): EPEVTQTPSHQVTQMGQEVILRCVPISNHLYFYWYRQILGQKVEFLVSFYNNEISEKSEIFDDQFSVERPDGSNFTLKIRSTKLEDSAMYFCASTDRSYPNTGELFFGEGSRLTVL.

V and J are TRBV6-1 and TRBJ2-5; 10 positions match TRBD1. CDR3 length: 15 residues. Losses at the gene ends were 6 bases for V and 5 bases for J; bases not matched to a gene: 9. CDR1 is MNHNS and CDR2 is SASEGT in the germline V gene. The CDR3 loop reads CASRAGDRGRETQYF. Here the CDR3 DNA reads TGTGCCAGCAGAGCCGGGGACAGGGGACGTGAGACCCAGTACTTC.

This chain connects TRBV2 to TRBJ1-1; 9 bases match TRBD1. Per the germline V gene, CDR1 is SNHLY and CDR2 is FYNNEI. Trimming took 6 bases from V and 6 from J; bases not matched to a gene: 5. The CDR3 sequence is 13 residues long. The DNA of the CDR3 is TGTGCCAGCAGGGACAGGGGTCGCCCTGAAGCTTTCTTT. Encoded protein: CASRDRGRPEAFF. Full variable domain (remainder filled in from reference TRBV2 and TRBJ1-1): EPEVTQTPSHQVTQMGQEVILRCVPISNHLYFYWYRQILGQKVEFLVSFYNNEISEKSEIFDDQFSVERPDGSNFTLKIRSTKLEDSAMYFCASRDRGRPEAFFGQGTRLTVV.

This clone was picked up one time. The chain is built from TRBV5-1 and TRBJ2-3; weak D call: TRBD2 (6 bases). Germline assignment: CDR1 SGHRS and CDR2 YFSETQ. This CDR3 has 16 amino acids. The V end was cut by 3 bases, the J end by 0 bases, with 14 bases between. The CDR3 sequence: CASSSTTGTSTDTQYF. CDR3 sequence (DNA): TGCGCCAGCAGCTCTACAACCGGGACTAGCACAGATACGCAGTATTTT.

CDR3 in amino acids: CASSEMYNEQFF. DNA of the CDR3: TGTGCCAGCAGTGAAATGTACAATGAGCAGTTCTTC. V and J are TRBV2 and TRBJ2-1; D unresolved. V was clipped by 2 bases and J by 4 bases, with 3 bases between them. The CDR3 is made up of 12 amino acids. Germline lookup yields CDR1 SNHLY and CDR2 FYNNEI.

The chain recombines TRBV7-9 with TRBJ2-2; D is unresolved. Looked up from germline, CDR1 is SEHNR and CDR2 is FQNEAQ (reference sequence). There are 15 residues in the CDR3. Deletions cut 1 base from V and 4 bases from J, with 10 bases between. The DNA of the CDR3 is TGTGCCAGCAGCTTAGTCGGGCCAGTCACCGGGGAGCTGTTTTTT. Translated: CASSLVGPVTGELFF.

As DNA, the CDR3 is TGTGCCAGCAGTGAATCTGGCTATGGGGGCTACACCTTC. Translation: CASSESGYGGYTF. The gene calls are TRBV6-1 and TRBJ1-2; D uncertain. In germline, CDR1 is MNHNS, CDR2 SASEGT. The CDR3 length is 13 residues. The germline V and J ends were trimmed by 2 bases and 8 bases, with 12 bases remaining between them.

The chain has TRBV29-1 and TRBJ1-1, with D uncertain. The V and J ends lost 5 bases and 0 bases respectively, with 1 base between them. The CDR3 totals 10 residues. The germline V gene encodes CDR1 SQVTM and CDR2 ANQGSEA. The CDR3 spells CSVLNTEAFF. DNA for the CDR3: TGCAGCGTTTTGAACACTGAAGCTTTCTTT. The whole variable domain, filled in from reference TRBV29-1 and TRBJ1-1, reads SAVISQKPSRDICQRGTSLTIQCQVDSQVTMMFWYRQQPGQSLTLIATANQGSEATYESGFVIDKFPISRPNLTFSTLTVSNMSPEDSSIYLCSVLNTEAFFGQGTRLTVV.

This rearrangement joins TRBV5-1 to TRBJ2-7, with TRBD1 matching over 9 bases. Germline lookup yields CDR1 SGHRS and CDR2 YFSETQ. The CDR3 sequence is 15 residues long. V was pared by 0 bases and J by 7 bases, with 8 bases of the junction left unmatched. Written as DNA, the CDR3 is TGCGCCAGCAGCTTGGAAGGGACAGGGTTTTCTGAGCAGTACTTC. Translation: CASSLEGTGFSEQYF.

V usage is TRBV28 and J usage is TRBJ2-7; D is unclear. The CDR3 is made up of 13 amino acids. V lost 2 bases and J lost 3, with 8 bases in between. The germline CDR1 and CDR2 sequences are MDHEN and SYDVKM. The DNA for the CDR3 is TGTGCCAGCAGTTTAAGGTCAAACTACGAGCAGTACTTC. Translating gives CASSLRSNYEQYF. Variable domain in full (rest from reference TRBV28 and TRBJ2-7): DVKVTQSSRYLVKRTGEKVFLECVQDMDHENMFWYRQDPGLGLRLIYFSYDVKMKEKGDIPEGYSVSREKKERFSLILESASTNQTSMYLCASSLRSNYEQYFGPGTRLTVT.

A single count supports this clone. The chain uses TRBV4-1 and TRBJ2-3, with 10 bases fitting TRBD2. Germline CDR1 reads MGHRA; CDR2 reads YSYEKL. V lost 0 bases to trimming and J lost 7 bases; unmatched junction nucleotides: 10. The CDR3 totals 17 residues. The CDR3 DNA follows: TGCGCCAGCAGCCAAGATTTGGCTAGCGGGAGAGGGAATACGCAGTATTTT. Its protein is CASSQDLASGRGNTQYF.

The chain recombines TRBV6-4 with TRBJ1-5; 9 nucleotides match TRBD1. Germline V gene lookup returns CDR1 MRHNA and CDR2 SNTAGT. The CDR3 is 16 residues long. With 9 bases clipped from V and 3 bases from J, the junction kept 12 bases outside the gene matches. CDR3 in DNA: TGTGCCAGGGAGGATACAGGGGGCATATTCAATCAGCCCCAGCATTTT. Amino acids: CAREDTGGIFNQPQHF.

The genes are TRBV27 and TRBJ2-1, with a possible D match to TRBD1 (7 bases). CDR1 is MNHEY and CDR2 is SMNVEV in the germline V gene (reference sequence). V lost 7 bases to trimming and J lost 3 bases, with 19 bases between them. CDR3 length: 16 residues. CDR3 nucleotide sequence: TGTGCCAGCACCTGGAGGGGGCAAGATCGCTACAATGAGCAGTTCTTC. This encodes CASTWRGQDRYNEQFF.

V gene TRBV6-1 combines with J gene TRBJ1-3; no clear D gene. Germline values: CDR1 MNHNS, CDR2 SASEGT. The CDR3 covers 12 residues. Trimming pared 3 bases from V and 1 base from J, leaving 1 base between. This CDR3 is CASSDSGNTIYF. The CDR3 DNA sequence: TGTGCCAGCAGTGATTCTGGAAACACCATATATTTT.

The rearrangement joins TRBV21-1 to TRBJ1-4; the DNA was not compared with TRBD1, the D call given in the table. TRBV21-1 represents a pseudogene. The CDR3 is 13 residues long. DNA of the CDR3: TGTGCCACCCTGACAGCAACTAATGAAAAACTGTTTTTT. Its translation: CATLTATNEKLFF.

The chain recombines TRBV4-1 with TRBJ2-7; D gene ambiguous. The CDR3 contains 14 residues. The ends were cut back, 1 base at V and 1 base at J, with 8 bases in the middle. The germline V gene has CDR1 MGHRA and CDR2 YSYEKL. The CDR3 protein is CASSQAFKSYEQYF. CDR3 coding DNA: TGCGCCAGCAGCCAAGCATTCAAGTCCTACGAGCAGTACTTC.

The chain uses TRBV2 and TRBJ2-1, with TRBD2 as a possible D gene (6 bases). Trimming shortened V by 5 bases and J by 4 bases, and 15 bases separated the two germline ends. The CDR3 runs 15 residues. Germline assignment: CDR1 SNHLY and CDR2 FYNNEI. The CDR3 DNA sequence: TGTGCCAGCAGTTATCCGGGACTTTCTTACAATGAGCAGTTCTTC. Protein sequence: CASSYPGLSYNEQFF.

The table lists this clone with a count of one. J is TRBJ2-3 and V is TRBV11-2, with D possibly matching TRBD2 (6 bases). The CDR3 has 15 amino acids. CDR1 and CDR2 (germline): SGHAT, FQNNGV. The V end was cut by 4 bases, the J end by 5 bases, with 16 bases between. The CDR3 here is CASSSTSSRRDTQYF. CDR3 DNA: TGTGCCAGCAGCTCCACTAGCTCGAGAAGAGATACGCAGTATTTT.